The subject of this entry is one TCR beta chain. Its antigen is not identified. The data were taken from a study of Graves' ophthalmopathy and Graves' hyperthyroidism. Study summary: Peripheral blood sampling occurred at initial diagnosis, before any treatment. Whole-study results and caveats: Most expanded clonotypes from thyroid (those above 0.001 frequency) were also found in blood.

RNA transcripts were the source from which TCR beta CDR3 regions were amplified. An opening RT-PCR round employed HTBI primers and preceded a second-round multiplex PCR. A single record per CDR3 protein comes from TCRdb applying MiXCR to the multiplex PCR reads. The repertoire holds about 420,000 distinct CDR3 sequences, around 20% seen once, with roughly 3.2% in the top ten. V lost 4 bases, J lost 4 bases, and 17 bases lay in between. The V gene's germline CDR1 is SGHRS and CDR2 YFSETQ. This CDR3 spans 15 amino acids. The PBMCs used were ones drawn from about 9.3 ml of fresh peripheral blood. Sequenced material: peripheral blood. The chain has TRBV5-1 and TRBJ2-5, with D possibly being TRBD1 or TRBD2 (6 bases each). This clonotype originated in a woman younger than 30 with stable Graves' hyperthyroidism. In DNA, the CDR3 is TGCGCCAGCAGCGAGCAGAGGGGGGAAGGAGAGACCCAGTACTTC. Translated: CASSEQRGEGETQYF.